This T cell receptor (beta chain) is from a study of patients and donors after allogeneic stem cell transplantation. TCRdb called the RT-PCR reads again in MiXCR, with one record for every CDR3 protein. The sample lists 87,000 or so distinct CDR3 sequences, approximately 5.2% occurring once. This CDR3 has 14 residues. The V and J ends lost 8 bases and 2 bases respectively, with 12 bases between them. This clonotype came up many times. The receptor comes from a human donor who was either an allogeneic HSCT recipient or a stem cell or donor lymphocyte infusion donor (not recorded which). It is not recorded whose cells these are; they may come from a transplant donor. The chain joins TRBV12-3 or TRBV12-4 to TRBJ2-2; D unclear. Material: blood, either unsorted or a sorted T cell fraction (not recorded which). CDR3 coding DNA: TGTGCCAGCTCCGGACGTCTCAACACCGGGGAGCTGTTTTTT. Residues: CASSGRLNTGELFF.